A single sample gave rise to the 29 T cell receptor beta chains below, sequenced in a study of graft-versus-host responses after intestinal transplantation. Produced via immunoSEQ multiplex PCR; TCRdb's table is partial and in-frame only. The repertoire holds approximately 32,000 clones, around 94% seen once, with about 0.78% in the top ten. Specimen: PBMCs, collected 16 days after intestinal transplant. The receptors stem from a human patient who received an intestinal transplant, so some T cells may come from the graft donor.

Concerning this clone itself: A junction end diverges from the germline sequence, so it may reflect a read error. Other nucleotide sequences from this sample produce the same CDR3. This chain links TRBV5-1 with TRBJ1-1; no clear D. CDR1 SGHRS and CDR2 YFSETQ come from the germline V gene. This CDR3 is 12 amino acids long. This CDR3 is CASSLRGTEAFF. The CDR3 nucleotides read TGTGCCAGCAGCTTGAGAGGAACTGAAGCTTTCTTT.

This chain links TRBV30 with TRBJ1-6, with D uncertain. This CDR3 has 15 residues. The germline gives CDR1 GTSNPN, CDR2 SVGIG (reference sequence). Trimming shortened V by 5 bases and J by 0 bases, and 11 bases separated the two germline ends. The CDR3 loop reads CAWSDGSSYNSPLHF. The CDR3 bases are TGTGCCTGGTCCGACGGGAGCTCCTATAATTCACCCCTCCACTTT.

CDR3 DNA: TGTGCCAGCAGTTCCCGAAGTAGAGGCTTCTACGAGCAGTACTTC. This encodes CASSSRSRGFYEQYF. This chain uses TRBV28 with TRBJ2-7; no firm D call. V was pared by 4 bases and J by 3 bases, with 16 bases between. This CDR3 region has 15 residues. Germline CDR1 MDHEN, CDR2 SYDVKM.

The J gene is TRBJ2-5, the V gene TRBV7-8; D may be TRBD1 or TRBD2 (5 bases each). The tail of the sequence fits TRBJ2-7 better, so the J call may be wrong. The CDR3 consists of 12 residues. The V gene's germline CDR1 is SGHVS and CDR2 FQNEAQ. This CDR3 reads CASSRGPGEQYF. CDR3 nucleotides: TGTGCCAGCAGCCGGGGCCCGGGCGAGCAGTACTTC.

The chain combines TRBV30 with TRBJ2-7, with a weak D call TRBD1 (6 bases). V was trimmed by 3 bases and J by 11 bases, leaving 20 bases between them. The V gene's germline CDR1 is GTSNPN and CDR2 SVGIG (reference sequence). The CDR3 consists of 13 residues. CDR3 bases: TGTGCCTGGAGCGTGGACAGTCGCAAAGGAGAGTACTTC. Its translation is CAWSVDSRKGEYF.

V usage is TRBV21-1 and J usage is TRBJ1-5. TRBV21-1 is listed as a pseudogene. This CDR3 is built from 15 residues. CDR3 bases: TGTGCCAGCAGCGTGGTGGGACGGAGAAATCAGCCCCAGCATTTT. This sequence encodes CASSVVGRRNQPQHF.

The chain uses TRBV28 and TRBJ2-1, with D uncertain. This CDR3 region has 15 residues. The V and J ends lost 2 bases and 2 bases respectively, with 10 bases between them. From germline, CDR1 is MDHEN and CDR2 SYDVKM. The CDR3 DNA sequence: TGTGCCAGCAGTTTACTAGATAACACCTACAATGAGCAGTTCTTC. It yields the protein CASSLLDNTYNEQFF.

The rearrangement uses TRBV5-6 and TRBJ2-7, with 8 bases aligning to TRBD1. The CDR3 totals 14 residues. Germline V gene lookup returns CDR1 SGHDT and CDR2 YYEEEE. V shed 0 bases, J shed 2 bases, and the junction held 1 base outside the gene matches. The CDR3 sequence: CASSLDRGTYEQYF. In DNA, the CDR3 is TGTGCCAGCAGCTTGGACAGGGGGACCTACGAGCAGTACTTC.

This chain uses TRBV4-1 with TRBJ1-5; D is undetermined. The CDR3 spans 14 residues. Germline CDR1 reads MGHRA; CDR2 reads YSYEKL. Trimming shortened V by 1 base and J by 7 bases, and 11 bases separated the two germline ends. The CDR3 is CASSQVIMGQPQHF. The CDR3, as DNA: TGCGCCAGCAGCCAAGTAATCATGGGGCAGCCCCAGCATTTT.

V gene TRBV7-9 combines with J gene TRBJ2-7; D is possibly TRBD1 (5 bases). The CDR3 has 14 residues. V lost 1 base, J lost 0 bases, and 7 bases lay in between. In germline, CDR1 is SEHNR, CDR2 FQNEAQ (reference sequence). Written as DNA, the CDR3 is TGTGCCAGCAGCTTAGTGGGGCACTCCTACGAGCAGTACTTC. Translated, it gives CASSLVGHSYEQYF.

The genes are TRBV5-4 and TRBJ2-1, with a possible D match to TRBD2 (6 bases). V was cut by 9 bases and J by 8 bases, with 21 bases left in between. This CDR3 is built from 14 residues. From germline, CDR1 is SGHNT and CDR2 YYREEE (reference sequence). CDR3 sequence reads: CATPGGDSFDEQFF. As DNA, the CDR3 is TGTGCCACCCCCGGCGGGGACTCCTTTGATGAGCAGTTCTTC.

This chain links TRBV10-3 with TRBJ2-7; 7 bases agree with TRBD1. Germline trimming cut 6 bases from V and 6 bases from J; bases unmatched to any gene: 11. In germline, CDR1 is ENHRY, CDR2 SYGVKD. CDR3 size: 14 residues. The CDR3, as DNA: TGTGCCATCAGGGACCCCGGGACAGATCGCGAGCAGTACTTC. It specifies CAIRDPGTDREQYF.

This chain joins TRBV11-2 and TRBJ2-5; D not resolved. The germline V gene encodes CDR1 SGHAT and CDR2 FQNNGV. This CDR3 contains 16 residues. Trimming removed 3 bases at V and 5 bases at J, with 19 bases between. CDR3 amino acids: CASSFNQVWAKETQYF. CDR3 nucleotide sequence: TGTGCCAGCAGCTTTAATCAGGTCTGGGCAAAGGAGACCCAGTACTTC.

The V and J genes are TRBV21-1 and TRBJ2-1; TRBD2, the D gene given by the table, was not confirmed from the DNA. TRBV21-1 is flagged as a pseudogene. This CDR3 has 16 amino acids. CDR3: CASSKGGASGRREQFF. In nucleotides, the CDR3 is TGTGCCAGCAGCAAAGGGGGGGCTAGCGGGAGGCGTGAGCAGTTCTTC.

This chain connects TRBV27 to TRBJ2-3; 7 nucleotides line up with TRBD1. V shed 8 bases, J shed 3 bases, and the junction held 8 bases outside the gene matches. CDR1 is MNHEY, CDR2 SMNVEV, per germline (reference sequence). This CDR3 has 14 amino acids. CDR3: CASLKTGRTDTQYF. The CDR3 coding sequence is TGTGCCAGCCTTAAGACAGGGAGAACAGATACGCAGTATTTT.

CDR3 loop: CASSLAGLLSPKDTQYF. CDR3 in DNA: TGTGCCAGCAGCTTAGCTGGACTTCTCTCACCCAAGGATACGCAGTATTTT. The chain is built from TRBV7-8 and TRBJ2-3; TRBD2 might be the D (5 bases). The length of the CDR3 is 17 residues. V lost 0 bases and J lost 6, with 19 bases in between. Germline lookup yields CDR1 SGHVS and CDR2 FQNEAQ.

A single count supports this clone. The rearrangement uses TRBV5-5 and TRBJ2-1; 7 nucleotides match TRBD1. V was clipped by 4 bases and J by 0 bases; unmatched bases: 10. The CDR3 extends over 17 amino acids. Germline CDR1 reads SGHKS; CDR2 reads YYEKEE (reference sequence). DNA of the CDR3: TGTGCCAGCAGCCGTTCGGACAGGTTTAGCTCCTACAATGAGCAGTTCTTC. Translating it yields CASSRSDRFSSYNEQFF.

The chain couples TRBV9 to TRBJ2-7; TRBD1 is a possible D gene (5 bases). Germline values: CDR1 SGDLS, CDR2 YYNGEE. This CDR3 comprises 14 residues. V shed 5 bases and J shed 3 bases, with 15 bases lying between them. The CDR3 protein is CASSSFGAGYEQYF. As DNA, the CDR3 is TGTGCCAGCAGTTCCTTTGGGGCCGGCTACGAGCAGTACTTC.

This clone was detected a few times. The chain links TRBV4-1 to TRBJ2-2; D gene unclear. Germline V gives CDR1 MGHRA, CDR2 YSYEKL. The CDR3 runs 12 residues. The V gene lost 1 base and the J gene lost 7 bases, with 4 bases spanning the gap. CDR3 sequence (DNA): TGCGCCAGCAGCCAAGTTAACGGGGAGCTGTTTTTT. This encodes CASSQVNGELFF.

This clone is a singleton in its sample. The genes are TRBV2 and TRBJ2-4, with D maybe TRBD2 (6 bases). The CDR3 runs 13 residues. V was cut by 3 bases and J by 7 bases, with 10 bases left in between. Germline-derived CDR1 and CDR2 are SNHLY and FYNNEI. CDR3 region: CASSEEGRNIQYF. The CDR3 nucleotides are TGTGCCAGCAGTGAGGAGGGCCGGAACATTCAGTACTTC.

The chain joins TRBV2 to TRBJ1-5; TRBD1 might be the D (6 bases). Germline CDR1 and CDR2: SNHLY and FYNNEI. V was clipped by 6 bases and J by 7 bases, with 22 bases between them. The CDR3 is 16 amino acids. The CDR3 loop is CASSDANREERQPQHF. DNA of the CDR3: TGTGCCAGCAGCGATGCCAACAGGGAAGAAAGGCAGCCCCAGCATTTT.

The rearrangement links TRBV19 to TRBJ2-4, with a tentative D call TRBD2 (6 bases). CDR1 is LNHDA, CDR2 SQIVND, per germline (reference sequence). V lost 2 bases to trimming and J lost 1 base, with 9 bases between them. This CDR3 has 15 amino acids. CDR3 amino acids: CASSITGSAKNIQYF. The DNA for the CDR3 is TGTGCCAGTAGTATAACCGGGAGTGCCAAAAACATTCAGTACTTC.

The chain couples TRBV5-6 to TRBJ2-1; no clear D. The CDR3 has 14 amino acids. Trimming took 4 bases from V and 1 from J, leaving 9 bases between them. The germline V gene has CDR1 SGHDT and CDR2 YYEEEE. In DNA, the CDR3 is TGTGCCAGCAGCCCGCACCCTTCCTACAATGAGCAGTTCTTC. It yields the protein CASSPHPSYNEQFF.

The gene calls are TRBV30 and TRBJ1-5; 8 bases map to TRBD1. The V and J ends lost 3 bases and 3 bases, in that order; junction bases with no gene match: 10. The CDR3 runs 16 residues. Germline V gene sequence: CDR1 GTSNPN, CDR2 SVGIG (reference sequence). CDR3: CAWSRRTGRINQPQHF. CDR3 DNA: TGTGCCTGGAGCCGAAGGACAGGGAGGATCAATCAGCCCCAGCATTTT.

V and J are TRBV28 and TRBJ2-5; no clear D gene. The V gene lost 3 bases and the J gene lost 4 bases, with 18 bases spanning the gap. The CDR3 spans 16 residues. The germline V gene has CDR1 MDHEN and CDR2 SYDVKM. CDR3 region: CASSLSEGLTRETQYF. The CDR3 nucleotides are TGTGCCAGCAGTTTGTCGGAAGGCTTAACTCGAGAGACCCAGTACTTC.

This chain links TRBV28 with TRBJ2-5; no definite D call. From germline, CDR1 is MDHEN and CDR2 SYDVKM. With 3 bases removed from V and 11 bases from J, the gap between germline ends came to 13 bases. This CDR3 is built from 12 residues. The CDR3 loop reads CASSFSQAEQYF. CDR3 nucleotides: TGTGCCAGCAGTTTTTCTCAGGCGGAGCAGTACTTC.

CDR3 DNA: TGCGCCAGCAGCCAAGCTGCGTGGGACAGGGGATACAATGAGCAGTTCTTC. As protein: CASSQAAWDRGYNEQFF. The chain combines TRBV4-3 with TRBJ2-1, with 10 bases lining up with TRBD1. CDR1 LGHNA and CDR2 YSLEER come from the germline V gene. J gave up 4 bases and V 1 base, and 7 bases lay outside the gene matches. The CDR3 runs to 17 residues.

V gene TRBV10-3 combines with J gene TRBJ1-2; the match to TRBD1 covers 10 bases. CDR1 is ENHRY, CDR2 SYGVKD, per germline. Germline trimming cut 7 bases from V and 6 bases from J; bases unmatched to any gene: 2. This CDR3 has 12 residues. The CDR3 here is CAITGTGDGYTF. The DNA for the CDR3 is TGTGCCATCACCGGGACAGGGGATGGCTACACCTTC.

The V call is TRBV7-8, the J call TRBJ2-5, with unresolved D. CDR1 and CDR2 (germline): SGHVS, FQNEAQ. Trimming removed 5 bases from V and 3 bases from J, with 22 bases in between. The CDR3 covers 17 residues. Written as DNA, the CDR3 is TGTGCCAGCAGCCGCCGAACGGCAGGCCCCGTGAAAGAGACCCAGTACTTC. Translating gives CASSRRTAGPVKETQYF.